The 26 T cell receptor beta chains listed next were all sequenced from one sample in a study of chemoradiotherapy in HPV16-positive cancers. Using immunoSEQ multiplex PCR, the repertoire was profiled, and TCRdb retains in-frame clones only, with some absent. The top ten hold about 2% of the sample, which has 5,500 to 7,000 clones, more than 85% seen once. Specimen: tumor tissue, collected from a patient who underwent chemoradiotherapy. The receptors come from a human donor with HPV-associated anogenital cancer.

This clone was picked up a small number of times. The gene calls are TRBV20-1 and TRBJ2-7, with 8 bases identical to TRBD2. CDR3 length equals 11 residues. The germline V gene encodes CDR1 DFQATT and CDR2 SNEGSKA (reference sequence). V trimming: 6 bases; J trimming: 7 bases; junction bases outside the gene matches: 5. The CDR3 DNA sequence: TGCAGTGCAAACCGGGGGGGGGAGCAGTACTTC. It encodes CSANRGGEQYF.

The gene calls are TRBV7-9 and TRBJ1-1, with a possible D match to TRBD1 (5 bases). V was trimmed by 5 bases and J by 7 bases, leaving 11 bases between them. CDR1 and CDR2 (germline): SEHNR, FQNEAQ (reference sequence). The CDR3 contains 12 residues. The CDR3 coding sequence is TGTGCCAGCAGCACCGAACAGGTTGAAGCTTTCTTT. Translated, it gives CASSTEQVEAFF.

The chain uses TRBV14 and TRBJ1-2; the D gene is possibly TRBD1 (5 bases). CDR3 length: 13 residues. CDR1 and CDR2 (germline): SGHDN, FVKESK. V dropped 1 base and J dropped 8 bases, with 11 bases sitting between them. CDR3 in DNA: TGTGCCAGCAGCCAAGGGCGGCGGGGCGGCTACACCTTC. It is translated as CASSQGRRGGYTF.

This chain links TRBV30 with TRBJ1-3; TRBD1 matches at 7 bases. Per the germline V gene, CDR1 is GTSNPN and CDR2 is SVGIG (reference sequence). The ends lost 1 base at V and 1 base at J; junction bases unmatched: 7. The CDR3 runs to 16 residues. The CDR3 sequence: CAWSASGTVSGNTIYF. Here the CDR3 DNA reads TGTGCCTGGAGTGCCTCCGGGACAGTATCTGGAAACACCATATATTTT.

A single count supports this clone. The chain combines TRBV20-1 with TRBJ1-2; possible D gene TRBD1, 5 bases. CDR3 size: 10 residues. With 3 bases removed from V and 7 bases from J, the gap between germline ends came to 6 bases. From germline, CDR1 is DFQATT and CDR2 SNEGSKA (reference sequence). The CDR3 is CSARDTGYTF. The CDR3 DNA sequence: TGCAGTGCTAGGGACACTGGCTACACCTTC.

This chain joins TRBV6-1 and TRBJ1-4; D is ambiguous. The germline V gene encodes CDR1 MNHNS and CDR2 SASEGT. V lost 6 bases and J 4 bases, leaving 12 bases between the germline ends. This CDR3 has 14 residues. The CDR3 spells CASRTGGLNEKLFF. The CDR3 DNA reads as TGTGCCAGCAGGACCGGAGGGCTTAATGAAAAACTGTTTTTT.

V gene TRBV18 combines with J gene TRBJ1-2; D may be TRBD1 (5 bases). This CDR3 has 15 residues. In germline, CDR1 is KGHSH, CDR2 LQKENI. V lost 1 base, J lost 6 bases, and 15 bases lay in between. The CDR3 protein is CASSPRQGAVDGYTF. CDR3 in DNA: TGTGCCAGCTCACCACGCCAGGGAGCAGTGGATGGCTACACCTTC.

The V gene is TRBV7-9, the J gene TRBJ1-2; a weak D match, TRBD1 (5 bases). V lost 1 base and J 6 bases, leaving 15 bases between the germline ends. CDR1 is SEHNR, CDR2 FQNEAQ, per germline (reference sequence). The CDR3 spans 15 residues. The CDR3 DNA is TGTGCCAGCAGCTTAGGCGGCGCAGGGACGGATGGCTACACCTTC. Translated: CASSLGGAGTDGYTF.

This sequence joins TRBV19 and TRBJ2-1, with 9 bases matching TRBD1. The CDR3 totals 17 residues. From germline, CDR1 is LNHDA and CDR2 SQIVND (reference sequence). With 1 base clipped from V and 6 bases from J, the junction kept 10 bases outside the gene matches. The CDR3 loop is CASSIGPRDRAFNEQFF. The CDR3 region has the DNA TGTGCCAGTAGTATAGGACCCCGGGACAGGGCATTCAATGAGCAGTTCTTC.

The V and J genes are TRBV28 and TRBJ1-2; 7 bases are a match to TRBD1. The CDR3 sequence is 15 residues long. With 6 bases clipped from V and 4 bases from J, the junction kept 11 bases outside the gene matches. Germline assignment: CDR1 MDHEN and CDR2 SYDVKM. CDR3 DNA sequence: TGTGCCAGCAGCCGACAGGGAGAGAGCTTCTATGGCTACACCTTC. Translation: CASSRQGESFYGYTF.

This clone was counted a few times. V and J are TRBV14 and TRBJ1-2, with 9 positions matching TRBD1. With 4 bases clipped from V and 8 bases from J, the junction kept 11 bases outside the gene matches. This CDR3 comprises 15 residues. Per the germline V gene, CDR1 is SGHDN and CDR2 is FVKESK. In DNA form, the CDR3 reads TGTGCCAGCAGCCCCCCAACGGACAGGGGCGACGGCTACACCTTC. Protein sequence: CASSPPTDRGDGYTF.

The chain carries TRBV6-5 and TRBJ2-1, with TRBD2 identical over 7 bases. The trim removed 1 base at V and 0 bases at J, leaving 3 bases unmatched. The CDR3 extends over 16 amino acids. Germline CDR1 MNHEY, CDR2 SVGAGI. CDR3 amino acids: CASSYLRGSSYNEQFF. The CDR3 DNA follows: TGTGCCAGCAGTTACTTACGCGGGAGCTCCTACAATGAGCAGTTCTTC.

This chain uses TRBV19 with TRBJ2-3; 14 positions match TRBD2. CDR1 and CDR2 (germline): LNHDA, SQIVND (reference sequence). Unmatched junction bases numbered 15, after V lost 5 bases and J lost 14 bases. This CDR3 is 16 amino acids long. The CDR3 region has the DNA TGTGCCAGTAGTGCTCGAGCCGGGACTAGCGGGAGTGTGGGGTATTTT. Translating gives CASSARAGTSGSVGYF.

This clone came up once. This rearrangement joins TRBV27 to TRBJ2-7, with unresolved D. The CDR3 runs 14 residues. CDR1 is MNHEY and CDR2 is SMNVEV in the germline V gene (reference sequence). Trimming took off 3 bases at V and 2 bases at J, with 11 bases between the two ends. CDR3 nucleotides: TGTGCCAGCAGTTTTTTCCCTCCCCCCTACGAGCAGTACTTC. Translated: CASSFFPPPYEQYF.

The chain uses TRBV30 and TRBJ1-3; 8 nucleotides match TRBD1. Germline-derived CDR1 and CDR2 are GTSNPN and SVGIG (reference sequence). With V trimmed by 0 bases and J by 0 bases, 1 base remained unmatched. The CDR3 sequence is 15 residues long. CDR3: CAWSVQGGSGNTIYF. DNA for the CDR3: TGTGCCTGGAGTGTACAGGGGGGCTCTGGAAACACCATATATTTT.

Regarding this clone: This may be a read error: a much more frequent sequence differs by one nucleotide. The rearrangement links TRBV11-2 to TRBJ2-7, with no clear D. The CDR3 is 12 residues long. The V end was cut by 4 bases, the J end by 0 bases, with 4 bases between. CDR1 and CDR2 from the germline V gene are SGHAT and FQNNGV. Written as DNA, the CDR3 is TGTGCCAGCAGCTGGGGCTCCTACGAGCAGTACTTC. The encoded protein is CASSWGSYEQYF.

This clone was found once. The gene calls are TRBV9 and TRBJ2-7; D ambiguous. CDR1 and CDR2 from the germline V gene are SGDLS and YYNGEE. V lost 0 bases to trimming and J lost 4 bases, with 8 bases between them. This CDR3 is built from 13 residues. The CDR3, as DNA: TGTGCCAGCAGCGTAGCCCCGGGTTACGAGCAGTACTTC. Its protein is CASSVAPGYEQYF.

The CDR3 here is CASSSFSGVETEAFF. The CDR3 DNA reads TGTGCCAGCAGCTCCTTTTCGGGCGTCGAAACTGAAGCTTTCTTT. The chain employs TRBV5-5 and TRBJ1-1; unclear D gene. CDR3 size: 15 residues. V lost 3 bases, J lost 5 bases, and 17 bases lay in between. CDR1 and CDR2 from the germline V gene are SGHKS and YYEKEE (reference sequence).

This chain links TRBV7-6 with TRBJ2-7, with D maybe TRBD1 (6 bases). The CDR3 is 15 residues long. Germline CDR1 and CDR2: SGHVS and FNYEAQ. The V end was cut by 5 bases, the J end by 6 bases, with 20 bases between. CDR3 in DNA: TGTGCCAGCAGCCCTCACTTGGACAGTGCGGCCGAGCAGTACTTC. This codes for CASSPHLDSAAEQYF.

V is TRBV7-8 and J is TRBJ1-5, with 8 bases that match TRBD1. Germline V gene sequence: CDR1 SGHVS, CDR2 FQNEAQ. The CDR3 totals 14 residues. Trimming took 5 bases from V and 7 from J; bases not matched to a gene: 7. The CDR3, as DNA: TGTGCCAGCAGCGCCCGGGACAGGTGGCAGCCCCAGCATTTT. Its translation is CASSARDRWQPQHF. Combining the CDR3 with reference TRBV7-8 and TRBJ1-5 gives the whole variable domain GAGVSQSPRYKVAKRGQDVALRCDPISGHVSLFWYQQALGQGPEFLTYFQNEAQLDKSGLPSDRFFAERPEGSVSTLKIQRTQQEDSAVYLCASSARDRWQPQHFGDGTRLSIL.

This chain uses TRBV11-2 with TRBJ2-7; D remains ambiguous. Germline CDR1 SGHAT, CDR2 FQNNGV. V dropped 6 bases and J dropped 6 bases, with 12 bases sitting between them. This CDR3 contains 12 residues. The CDR3 sequence is CASSYAQTEQYF. DNA for the CDR3: TGTGCCAGCAGTTATGCCCAAACCGAGCAGTACTTC. Drawing the rest from reference TRBV11-2 and TRBJ2-7, the complete variable domain is EAGVAQSPRYKIIEKRQSVAFWCNPISGHATLYWYQQILGQGPKLLIQFQNNGVVDDSQLPKDRFSAERLKGVDSTLKIQPAKLEDSAVYLCASSYAQTEQYFGPGTRLTVT.

The chain links TRBV7-3 to TRBJ1-1, with D tentatively TRBD1 (6 bases). The germline CDR1 and CDR2 sequences are SGHTA and FQGTGA. This CDR3 is built from 13 residues. Trimming took off 7 bases at V and 4 bases at J, with 13 bases between the two ends. The CDR3 nucleotides read TGTGCCAGCAAGGGGGGCCTGGGCACTGAAGCTTTCTTT. This encodes CASKGGLGTEAFF.

The CDR3 here is CASSISAGRNSPLHF. CDR3 coding DNA: TGTGCCAGCAGCATTAGCGCAGGGAGAAATTCACCCCTCCACTTT. The rearrangement links TRBV7-9 to TRBJ1-6; D is perhaps TRBD1 (5 bases). Per germline, CDR1 SEHNR and CDR2 FQNEAQ (reference sequence). This CDR3 is built from 15 residues. V lost 5 bases and J 7 bases, leaving 15 bases between the germline ends.

The rearrangement uses TRBV7-2 and TRBJ1-1, with D possibly being TRBD1 (5 bases). The length of the CDR3 is 13 residues. Trimming took 3 bases from V and 4 from J, leaving 9 bases between them. Germline values: CDR1 SGHTA, CDR2 FQGNSA. The CDR3 region has the DNA TGTGCCAGCAGCTTGTCCCAGGGCACTGAAGCTTTCTTT. Translated: CASSLSQGTEAFF.

The chain joins TRBV11-2 to TRBJ2-7; 7 bases align to TRBD1. Germline V gives CDR1 SGHAT, CDR2 FQNNGV. This CDR3 is built from 15 residues. Trimming removed 4 bases from V and 3 bases from J; junction bases left unmatched: 9. In DNA form, the CDR3 reads TGTGCCAGCAGCTCGTCGACAGGGATGGGCTACGAGCAGTACTTC. It translates to CASSSSTGMGYEQYF.

This chain uses TRBV5-1 with TRBJ2-5; D is perhaps TRBD1 (8 bases). The CDR3 totals 15 residues. Deletions cut 3 bases from V and 5 bases from J, with 17 bases between. Per the germline V gene, CDR1 is SGHRS and CDR2 is YFSETQ. DNA of the CDR3: TGCGCCAGCAGCTGGGGGGGGACAGGCCAGGAGACCCAGTACTTC. Residues: CASSWGGTGQETQYF.